Sequencing of this TCR beta chain was carried out in a study of Graves' ophthalmopathy and Graves' hyperthyroidism. The study's findings and limits: Detected in blood as well were most expanded thyroid clonotypes with frequency above 0.001.

Beta-chain TCR CDR3 regions were amplified from RNA transcripts. RT-PCR was first run with HTBI primers, then multiplex PCR in a second round. A single record per CDR3 protein comes from TCRdb applying MiXCR to the multiplex PCR reads. The table shows about 14,000 distinct CDR3 sequences, with approximately 48% occurring only once. As for this clonotype: Its cognate antigen is unknown.

Per germline, CDR1 MNHEY and CDR2 SMNVEV (reference sequence). There are 12 residues in the CDR3. Trimming pared 7 bases from V and 2 bases from J, leaving 9 bases between. The chain is built from TRBV27 and TRBJ2-7; TRBD1 or TRBD2 may be the D gene (5 bases each). The specimen was peripheral blood. The receptor was derived from a woman under 40 with Graves' ophthalmopathy. The CDR3 loop reads CASMGVTYEQYF. In DNA form, the CDR3 reads TGTGCCAGCATGGGGGTGACCTACGAGCAGTACTTC.